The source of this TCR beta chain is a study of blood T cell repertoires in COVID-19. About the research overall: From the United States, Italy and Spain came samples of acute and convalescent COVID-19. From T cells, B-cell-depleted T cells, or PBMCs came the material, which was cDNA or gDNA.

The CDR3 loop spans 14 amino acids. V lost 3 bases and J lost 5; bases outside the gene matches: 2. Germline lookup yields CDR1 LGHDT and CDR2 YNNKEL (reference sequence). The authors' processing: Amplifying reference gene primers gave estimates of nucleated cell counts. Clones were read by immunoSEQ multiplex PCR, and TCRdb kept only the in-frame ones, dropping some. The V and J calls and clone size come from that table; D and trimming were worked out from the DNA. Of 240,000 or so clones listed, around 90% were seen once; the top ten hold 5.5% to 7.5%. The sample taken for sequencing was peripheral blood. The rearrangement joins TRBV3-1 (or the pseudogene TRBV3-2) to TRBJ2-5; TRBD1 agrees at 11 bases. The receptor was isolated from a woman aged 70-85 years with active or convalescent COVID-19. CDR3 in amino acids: CASSQGQGDETQYF. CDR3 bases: TGTGCCAGCAGCCAGGGACAGGGGGACGAGACCCAGTACTTC.